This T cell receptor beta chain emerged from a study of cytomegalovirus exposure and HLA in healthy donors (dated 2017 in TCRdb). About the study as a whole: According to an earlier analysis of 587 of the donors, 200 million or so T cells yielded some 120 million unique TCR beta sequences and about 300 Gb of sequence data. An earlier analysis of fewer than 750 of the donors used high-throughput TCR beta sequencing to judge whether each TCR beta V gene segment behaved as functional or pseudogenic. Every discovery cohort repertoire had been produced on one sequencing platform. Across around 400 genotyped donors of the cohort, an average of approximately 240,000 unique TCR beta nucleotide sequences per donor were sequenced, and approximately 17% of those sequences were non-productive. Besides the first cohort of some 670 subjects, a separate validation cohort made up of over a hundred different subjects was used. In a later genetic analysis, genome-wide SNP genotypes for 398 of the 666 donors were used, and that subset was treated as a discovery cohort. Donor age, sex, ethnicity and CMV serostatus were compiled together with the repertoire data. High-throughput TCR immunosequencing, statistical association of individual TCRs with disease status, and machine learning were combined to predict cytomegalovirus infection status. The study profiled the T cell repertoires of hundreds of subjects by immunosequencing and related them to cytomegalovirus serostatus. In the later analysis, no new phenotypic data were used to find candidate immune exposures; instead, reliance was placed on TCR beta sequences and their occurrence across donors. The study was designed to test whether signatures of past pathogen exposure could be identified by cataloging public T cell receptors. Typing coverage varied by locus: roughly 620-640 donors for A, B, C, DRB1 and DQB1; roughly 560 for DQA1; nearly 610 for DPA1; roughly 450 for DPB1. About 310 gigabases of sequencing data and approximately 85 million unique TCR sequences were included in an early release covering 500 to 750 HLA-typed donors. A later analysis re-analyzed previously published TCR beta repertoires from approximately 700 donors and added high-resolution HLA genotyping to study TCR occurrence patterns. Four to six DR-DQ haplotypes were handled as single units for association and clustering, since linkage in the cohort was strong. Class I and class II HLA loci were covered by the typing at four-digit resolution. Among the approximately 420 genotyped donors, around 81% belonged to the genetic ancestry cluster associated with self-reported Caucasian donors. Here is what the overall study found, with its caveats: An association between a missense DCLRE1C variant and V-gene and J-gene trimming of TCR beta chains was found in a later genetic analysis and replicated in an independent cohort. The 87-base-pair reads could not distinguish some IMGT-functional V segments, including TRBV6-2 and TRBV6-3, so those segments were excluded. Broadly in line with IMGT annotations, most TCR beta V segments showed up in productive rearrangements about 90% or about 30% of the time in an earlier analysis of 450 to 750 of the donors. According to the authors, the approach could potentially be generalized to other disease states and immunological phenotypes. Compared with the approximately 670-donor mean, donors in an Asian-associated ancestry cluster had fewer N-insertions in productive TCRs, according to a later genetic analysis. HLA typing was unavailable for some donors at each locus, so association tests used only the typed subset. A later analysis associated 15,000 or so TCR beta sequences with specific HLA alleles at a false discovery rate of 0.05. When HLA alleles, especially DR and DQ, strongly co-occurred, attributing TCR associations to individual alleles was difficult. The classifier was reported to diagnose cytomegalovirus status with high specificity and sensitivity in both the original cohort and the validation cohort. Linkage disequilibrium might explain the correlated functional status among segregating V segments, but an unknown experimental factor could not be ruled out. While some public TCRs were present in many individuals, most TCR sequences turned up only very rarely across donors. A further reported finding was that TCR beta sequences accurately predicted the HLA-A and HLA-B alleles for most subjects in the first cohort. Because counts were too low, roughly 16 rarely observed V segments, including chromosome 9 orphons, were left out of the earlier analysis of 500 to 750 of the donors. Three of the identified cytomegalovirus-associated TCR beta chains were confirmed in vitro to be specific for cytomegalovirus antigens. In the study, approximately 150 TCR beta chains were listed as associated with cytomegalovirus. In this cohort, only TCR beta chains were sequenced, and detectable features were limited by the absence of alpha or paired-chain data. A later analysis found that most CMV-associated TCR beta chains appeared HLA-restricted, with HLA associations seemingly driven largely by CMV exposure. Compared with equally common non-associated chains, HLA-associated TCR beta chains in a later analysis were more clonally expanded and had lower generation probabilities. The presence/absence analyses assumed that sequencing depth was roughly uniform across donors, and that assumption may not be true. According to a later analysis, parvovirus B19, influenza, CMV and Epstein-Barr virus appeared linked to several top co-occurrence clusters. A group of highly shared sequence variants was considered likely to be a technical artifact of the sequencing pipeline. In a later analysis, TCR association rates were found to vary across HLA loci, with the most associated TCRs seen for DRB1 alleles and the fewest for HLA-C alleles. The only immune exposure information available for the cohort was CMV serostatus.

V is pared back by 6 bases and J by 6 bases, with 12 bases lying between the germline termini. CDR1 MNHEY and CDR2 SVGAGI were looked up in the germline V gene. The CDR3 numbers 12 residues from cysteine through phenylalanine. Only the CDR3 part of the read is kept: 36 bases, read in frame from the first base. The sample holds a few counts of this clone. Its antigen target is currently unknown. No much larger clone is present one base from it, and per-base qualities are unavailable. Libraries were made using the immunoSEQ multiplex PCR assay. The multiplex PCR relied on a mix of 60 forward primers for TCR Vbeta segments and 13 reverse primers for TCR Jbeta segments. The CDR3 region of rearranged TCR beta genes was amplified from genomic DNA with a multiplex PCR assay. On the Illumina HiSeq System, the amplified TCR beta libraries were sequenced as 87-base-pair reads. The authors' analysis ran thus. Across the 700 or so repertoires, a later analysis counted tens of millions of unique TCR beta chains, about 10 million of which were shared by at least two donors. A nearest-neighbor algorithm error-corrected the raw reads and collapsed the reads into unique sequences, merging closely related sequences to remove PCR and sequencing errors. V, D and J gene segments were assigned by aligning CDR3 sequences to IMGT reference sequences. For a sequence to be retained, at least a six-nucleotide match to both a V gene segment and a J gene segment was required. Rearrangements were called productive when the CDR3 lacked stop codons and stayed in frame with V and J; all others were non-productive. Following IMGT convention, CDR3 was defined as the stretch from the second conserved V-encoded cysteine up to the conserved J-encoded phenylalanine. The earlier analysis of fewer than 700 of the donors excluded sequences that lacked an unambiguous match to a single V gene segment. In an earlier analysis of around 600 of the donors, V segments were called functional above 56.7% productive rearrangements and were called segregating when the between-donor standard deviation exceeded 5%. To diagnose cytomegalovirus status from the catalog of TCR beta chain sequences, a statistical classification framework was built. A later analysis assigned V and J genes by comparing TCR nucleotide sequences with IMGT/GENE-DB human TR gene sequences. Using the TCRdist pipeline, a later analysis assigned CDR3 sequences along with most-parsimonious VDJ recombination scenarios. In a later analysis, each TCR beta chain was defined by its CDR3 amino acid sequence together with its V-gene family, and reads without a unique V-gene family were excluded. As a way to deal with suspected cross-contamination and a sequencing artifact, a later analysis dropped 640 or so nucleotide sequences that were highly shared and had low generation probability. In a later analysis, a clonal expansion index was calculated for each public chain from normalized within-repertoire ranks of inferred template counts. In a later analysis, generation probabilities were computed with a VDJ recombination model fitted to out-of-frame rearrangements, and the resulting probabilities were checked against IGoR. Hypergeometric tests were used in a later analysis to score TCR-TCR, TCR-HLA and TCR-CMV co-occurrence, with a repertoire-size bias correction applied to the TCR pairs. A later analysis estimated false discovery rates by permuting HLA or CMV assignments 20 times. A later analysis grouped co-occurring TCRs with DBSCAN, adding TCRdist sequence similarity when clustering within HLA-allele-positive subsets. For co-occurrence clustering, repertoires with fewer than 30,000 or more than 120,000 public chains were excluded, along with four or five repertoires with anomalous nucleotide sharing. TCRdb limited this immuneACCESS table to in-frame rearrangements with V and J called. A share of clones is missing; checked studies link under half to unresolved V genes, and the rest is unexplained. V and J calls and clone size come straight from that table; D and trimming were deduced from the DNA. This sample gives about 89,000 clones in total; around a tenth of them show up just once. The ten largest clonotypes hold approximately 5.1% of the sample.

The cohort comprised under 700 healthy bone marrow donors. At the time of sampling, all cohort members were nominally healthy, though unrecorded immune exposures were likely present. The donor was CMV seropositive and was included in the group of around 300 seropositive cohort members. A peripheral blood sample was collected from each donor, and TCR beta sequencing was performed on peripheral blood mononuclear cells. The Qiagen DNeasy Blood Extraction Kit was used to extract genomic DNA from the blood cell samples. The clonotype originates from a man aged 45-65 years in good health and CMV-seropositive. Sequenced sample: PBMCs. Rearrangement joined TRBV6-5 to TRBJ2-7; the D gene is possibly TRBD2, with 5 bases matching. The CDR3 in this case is CASSPGNSEQYF. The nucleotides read TGTGCCAGCAGCCCCGGGAACAGCGAGCAGTACTTC.